The 30 T cell receptor beta chains listed next were all sequenced from one sample in a study of blood T cell repertoires in COVID-19. The repertoire was sequenced with immunoSEQ multiplex PCR; TCRdb's copy has only in-frame clones and lacks some. Found here are some 460,000 clones, roughly nine tenths of them singletons; the top ten hold roughly 1.9%. The specimen sequenced was PBMCs or T cells enriched from blood (not recorded which). Receptors were obtained from a young woman with acute COVID-19.

CDR3 sequence: CATQRGSGSMYEQYF. CDR3 DNA sequence: TGCGCCACCCAACGGGGTAGCGGGAGCATGTACGAGCAGTACTTC. The rearrangement links TRBV10-2 to TRBJ2-7; 9 nucleotides align to TRBD2. V was pared by 10 bases and J by 4 bases, with 14 bases of the junction left unmatched. The CDR3 spans 15 residues. Germline CDR1 and CDR2: WSHSY and SAAADI.

The rearrangement links TRBV7-3 to TRBJ1-1; TRBD1 matches at 12 bases. The CDR3 extends over 16 amino acids. Looked up from germline, CDR1 is SGHTA and CDR2 is FQGTGA. V lost 6 bases, J lost 2 bases, and 7 bases stayed unmatched. The CDR3 nucleotides read TGTGCCAGCAGTCCCCGGGACAGGGGGCGAAACACTGAAGCTTTCTTT. Residues: CASSPRDRGRNTEAFF.

This clone was counted a single time. V gene TRBV19 combines with J gene TRBJ2-1; D possibly corresponds to TRBD1 (6 bases). V shed 10 bases and J shed 4 bases, with 11 bases lying between them. Per germline, CDR1 LNHDA and CDR2 SQIVND (reference sequence). The CDR3 has 12 amino acids. CDR3 DNA sequence: TGTGCCACAGGGGCAAGGTACAATGAGCAGTTCTTC. Its protein product is CATGARYNEQFF.

This chain links TRBV5-1 with TRBJ2-2; tentatively, D is TRBD2 (6 bases). The CDR3 contains 17 residues. Germline V CDR1 and CDR2: SGHRS, YFSETQ. V lost 6 bases and J 4 bases, leaving 22 bases between the germline ends. CDR3 DNA sequence: TGCGCCAGCACAGTATCGGGCGCCGGAGGGTCCACCGGGGAGCTGTTTTTT. Translated: CASTVSGAGGSTGELFF.

This rearrangement joins TRBV12-3 or TRBV12-4 to TRBJ2-7; D remains unclear. The length of the CDR3 is 13 residues. V was trimmed by 3 bases and J by 5 bases, leaving 11 bases between them. CDR3 sequence: CASSFADGDEQYF. Written as DNA, the CDR3 is TGTGCCAGCAGTTTCGCCGACGGAGACGAGCAGTACTTC.

The chain joins TRBV23-1 to TRBJ2-1, with 9 bases aligning to TRBD1. TRBV23-1 is known as an ORF, though its function is uncertain. The CDR3 is 17 amino acids. The J segment lost 1 base and the V segment lost 8 bases, leaving 12 bases of the junction unmatched. The CDR3 region is CASFPGQGIPSYNEQFF. DNA of the CDR3: TGCGCCAGCTTCCCGGGACAGGGTATTCCTTCCTACAATGAGCAGTTCTTC.

The genes are TRBV12-3 or TRBV12-4 and TRBJ2-7; unclear D gene. Deletions cut 3 bases from V and 4 bases from J, with 10 bases between. This CDR3 spans 13 amino acids. CDR3 sequence reads: CASSFGAVYEQYF. In DNA form, the CDR3 reads TGTGCCAGCAGTTTTGGTGCGGTTTACGAGCAGTACTTC.

The chain combines TRBV3-1 (or the pseudogene TRBV3-2) with TRBJ1-3, with D perhaps TRBD1 (6 bases). Trimming removed 1 base from V and 1 base from J, with 11 bases in between. From germline, CDR1 is LGHDT and CDR2 YNNKEL (reference sequence). This CDR3 is built from 16 residues. The CDR3, as DNA: TGTGCCAGCAGCCAAGGGGGGACATTATCTGGAAACACCATATATTTT. This gives the protein CASSQGGTLSGNTIYF.

This chain uses TRBV7-2 with TRBJ2-7, with 8 bases matching TRBD2. Looked up from germline, CDR1 is SGHTA and CDR2 is FQGNSA. The CDR3 is 15 residues long. The V and J ends lost 3 bases and 5 bases, in that order; junction bases with no gene match: 9. The CDR3 loop is CASSLNGRAFHEQYF. As DNA, the CDR3 is TGTGCCAGCAGCTTGAACGGGAGGGCCTTCCACGAGCAGTACTTC.

This chain uses TRBV6-5 with TRBJ2-2, with D possibly TRBD2 on 6 matching bases. The V gene's germline CDR1 is MNHEY and CDR2 SVGAGI. The CDR3 has 14 amino acids. The ends were cut back, 7 bases at V and 3 bases at J, with 12 bases in the middle. CDR3 protein: CASTETSYTGELFF. The CDR3 DNA follows: TGTGCCAGCACCGAAACTAGCTACACCGGGGAGCTGTTTTTT.

This rearrangement joins TRBV19 to TRBJ2-2, with TRBD2 identical over 7 bases. Germline CDR1 reads LNHDA; CDR2 reads SQIVND (reference sequence). J lost 5 bases, V lost 3 bases, and 6 bases had no gene match. The CDR3 contains 15 residues. CDR3 region: CASSIPGRSTGELFF. CDR3 nucleotides: TGTGCCAGTAGTATCCCCGGGAGGAGTACCGGGGAGCTGTTTTTT.

V gene TRBV5-4 combines with J gene TRBJ2-3, with D maybe TRBD1 (5 bases). The CDR3 loop spans 17 amino acids. Germline V gene data show CDR1 as SGHNT and CDR2 as YYREEE (reference sequence). Trimming removed 3 bases from V and 4 bases from J, with 21 bases in between. CDR3 region: CASSSYPKGKGSDTQYF. CDR3 in DNA: TGTGCCAGCAGCTCGTACCCGAAGGGGAAGGGGTCAGATACGCAGTATTTT. The full variable domain, in which reference TRBV5-4 and TRBJ2-3 provide the parts outside the CDR3, is ETGVTQSPTHLIKTRGQQVTLRCSSQSGHNTVSWYQQALGQGPQFIFQYYREEENGRGNFPPRFSGLQFPNYSSELNVNALELDDSALYLCASSSYPKGKGSDTQYFGPGTRLTVL.

The gene calls are TRBV5-1 and TRBJ1-1; maybe TRBD1 (6 bases). Germline V lookup: CDR1 SGHRS, CDR2 YFSETQ. V was cut by 2 bases and J by 3 bases, with 11 bases left in between. The length of the CDR3 is 14 residues. The CDR3 coding sequence is TGCGCCAGCAGCTTTAGGCAGGGGTACACTGAAGCTTTCTTT. Amino acids: CASSFRQGYTEAFF.

V usage is TRBV14 and J usage is TRBJ2-1; 8 bases match TRBD2. CDR3 size: 19 residues. J lost 0 bases, V lost 1 base, and 11 bases had no gene match. CDR1 is SGHDN and CDR2 is FVKESK in the germline V gene. The CDR3 DNA is TGTGCCAGCAGCCAAGTGAAACGGGGGGGGCTTAGCTCCTACAATGAGCAGTTCTTC. This translates into CASSQVKRGGLSSYNEQFF.

The CDR3 coding sequence is TGTGCCAGCAGCTACACGGCGGATCAGCCCCAGCATTTT. Amino acid sequence: CASSYTADQPQHF. The chain couples TRBV3-1 (or the pseudogene TRBV3-2) to TRBJ1-5; no firm D call. Trimming took 5 bases from V and 5 from J, leaving 10 bases between them. The CDR3 extends over 13 amino acids. Germline CDR1 LGHDT, CDR2 YNNKEL (reference sequence).

The chain has TRBV10-3 and TRBJ2-5; perhaps TRBD1 as D (6 bases). The CDR3 has 13 amino acids. V dropped 4 bases and J dropped 2 bases, with 8 bases sitting between them. Per the germline V gene, CDR1 is ENHRY and CDR2 is SYGVKD. The CDR3 sequence is CAISGTEQETQYF. CDR3 coding DNA: TGTGCCATCAGTGGGACAGAACAAGAGACCCAGTACTTC.

The J gene is TRBJ2-3, the V gene TRBV19; TRBD2 matches at 9 bases. After removal of 5 bases from V and 13 bases from J, the junction contained 10 bases not matched to a gene. This CDR3 is 13 amino acids long. In germline, CDR1 is LNHDA, CDR2 SQIVND (reference sequence). This chain's CDR3 is CASSSGASGMKYF. As DNA, the CDR3 is TGTGCCAGTAGTTCAGGGGCTAGCGGGATGAAGTATTTT.

This clone is a singleton in its sample. The chain uses TRBV10-3 and TRBJ1-6; D possibly corresponds to TRBD1 (5 bases). This CDR3 is built from 13 residues. Trimming took 2 bases from V and 10 from J, leaving 9 bases between them. Germline CDR1 is ENHRY and CDR2 is SYGVKD. CDR3 DNA sequence: TGTGCCATCAGTGAGGGGGCAGACTCACCCCTCCACTTT. It yields the protein CAISEGADSPLHF.

This clone was observed once. The CDR3 DNA sequence: TGCAGCGTTGGAATACAGCAAGAGACCCAGTACTTC. Translation gives CSVGIQQETQYF. This chain links TRBV29-1 with TRBJ2-5; D unclear. The CDR3 is 12 residues long. Germline CDR1 is SQVTM and CDR2 is ANQGSEA. The ends were cut back, 4 bases at V and 2 bases at J, with 8 bases in the middle.

Regarding this clone: This CDR3 is also generated by other DNA sequences in the sample. The rearrangement joins TRBV7-9 to TRBJ1-1, with D perhaps TRBD1 (6 bases). Germline CDR1 is SEHNR and CDR2 is FQNEAQ (reference sequence). This CDR3 is 13 amino acids long. V shed 2 bases and J shed 3 bases, with 7 bases lying between them. The CDR3 region is CASSLSGDTEAFF. In DNA form, the CDR3 reads TGTGCCAGCAGCTTATCAGGGGACACTGAAGCTTTCTTT.

This chain links TRBV18 with TRBJ1-1, with unresolved D. The CDR3 has 14 amino acids. With 5 bases removed from V and 4 bases from J, the gap between germline ends came to 14 bases. Germline lookup yields CDR1 KGHSH and CDR2 LQKENI. The CDR3 nucleotides read TGTGCCAGCTCAATTGACCCGCGGGGCACTGAAGCTTTCTTT. The encoded protein is CASSIDPRGTEAFF. Combining the CDR3 with reference TRBV18 and TRBJ1-1 gives the whole variable domain NAGVMQNPRHLVRRRGQEARLRCSPMKGHSHVYWYRQLPEEGLKFMVYLQKENIIDESGMPKERFSAEFPKEGPSILRIQQVVRGDSAAYFCASSIDPRGTEAFFGQGTRLTVV.

CDR3 sequence: CASSYSGGYNEQFF. The CDR3 bases are TGTGCCAGCAGTTATAGCGGAGGATACAATGAGCAGTTCTTC. This chain joins TRBV5-6 and TRBJ2-1; possible D gene TRBD2, 6 bases. V was cut by 5 bases and J by 4 bases, with 13 bases left in between. CDR1 is SGHDT and CDR2 is YYEEEE in the germline V gene. The CDR3 is made up of 14 amino acids.

The rearrangement links TRBV5-1 to TRBJ2-1; D is perhaps TRBD2 (6 bases). The V and J ends lost 0 bases and 7 bases respectively, with 11 bases between them. The CDR3 loop spans 14 amino acids. Germline-derived CDR1 and CDR2 are SGHRS and YFSETQ. The CDR3 nucleotides are TGCGCCAGCAGCTTGGTACTAGGGAGGAATGAGCAGTTCTTC. Encoded protein: CASSLVLGRNEQFF. Drawing the rest from reference TRBV5-1 and TRBJ2-1, the complete variable domain is KAGVTQTPRYLIKTRGQQVTLSCSPISGHRSVSWYQQTPGQGLQFLFEYFSETQRNKGNFPGRFSGRQFSNSRSEMNVSTLELGDSALYLCASSLVLGRNEQFFGPGTRLTVL.

The rearrangement links TRBV7-2 to TRBJ2-7; TRBD1 is a possible D gene (6 bases). The germline V gene has CDR1 SGHTA and CDR2 FQGNSA. The CDR3 covers 16 residues. V lost 5 bases and J 0 bases, leaving 17 bases between the germline ends. The CDR3 is CASSLTLDRSSYEQYF. In DNA, the CDR3 is TGTGCCAGCAGCCTAACCTTGGACAGAAGCTCCTACGAGCAGTACTTC.

V is TRBV4-1 and J is TRBJ2-3; TRBD1 might be the D (6 bases). The CDR3 consists of 16 residues. Germline-derived CDR1 and CDR2 are MGHRA and YSYEKL. V lost 0 bases and J 3 bases, leaving 13 bases between the germline ends. The CDR3 region has the DNA TGCGCCAGCAGCCAAGAACAGGGACGTCGAACAGATACGCAGTATTTT. Amino acids: CASSQEQGRRTDTQYF.

J is TRBJ2-1 and V is TRBV6-5, with D maybe TRBD1 (7 bases). Per the germline V gene, CDR1 is MNHEY and CDR2 is SVGAGI. This CDR3 region has 15 residues. V gave up 2 bases and J gave up 7 bases, with 15 bases separating them. CDR3 in DNA: TGTGCCAGCAGTTACCCTCCGACAGGGAGGAATGAGCAGTTCTTC. The encoded protein is CASSYPPTGRNEQFF.

The V call is TRBV7-6, the J call TRBJ2-5, with 12 nucleotides matching TRBD2. This CDR3 is 16 amino acids long. Germline values: CDR1 SGHVS, CDR2 FNYEAQ. V was clipped by 4 bases and J by 4 bases; unmatched bases: 7. This chain's CDR3 is CASSYRLAGDVETQYF. The DNA for the CDR3 is TGTGCCAGCAGCTACCGACTAGCGGGAGATGTAGAGACCCAGTACTTC.

The gene calls are TRBV30 and TRBJ2-2; D call uncertain. V was shortened by 2 bases and J by 3 bases, with 10 bases between the two germline ends. There are 14 residues in the CDR3. The germline CDR1 and CDR2 sequences are GTSNPN and SVGIG (reference sequence). The CDR3 region has the DNA TGTGCCTGGAGTTTACCCATAGACACCGGGGAGCTGTTTTTT. Translation: CAWSLPIDTGELFF.

The genes are TRBV7-2 and TRBJ2-6; D is possibly TRBD2 (6 bases). Germline loops: CDR1 SGHTA, CDR2 FQGNSA. V lost 2 bases to trimming and J lost 3 bases, with 11 bases between them. The CDR3 is 16 amino acids. The CDR3 region is CASSLNMGLGANVLTF. The CDR3 nucleotides are TGTGCCAGCAGCTTAAATATGGGACTTGGGGCCAACGTCCTGACTTTC. Variable domain in full (rest from reference TRBV7-2 and TRBJ2-6): GAGVSQSPSNKVTEKGKDVELRCDPISGHTALYWYRQSLGQGLEFLIYFQGNSAPDKSGLPSDRFSAERTGGSVSTLTIQRTQQEDSAVYLCASSLNMGLGANVLTFGAGSRLTVL.

This clone was seen a single time. This chain connects TRBV9 to TRBJ2-3; 11 bases map to TRBD1. Looked up from germline, CDR1 is SGDLS and CDR2 is YYNGEE. The CDR3 spans 15 residues. V was clipped by 2 bases and J by 9 bases; unmatched bases: 8. Here the CDR3 reads CASSVRTGGASTQYF. The CDR3 coding sequence is TGTGCCAGCAGCGTCCGGACAGGGGGCGCGAGCACGCAGTATTTT. Filled out from reference TRBV9 and TRBJ2-3, the complete variable domain reads DSGVTQTPKHLITATGQRVTLRCSPRSGDLSVYWYQQSLDQGLQFLIQYYNGEERAKGNILERFSAQQFPDLHSELNLSSLELGDSALYFCASSVRTGGASTQYFGPGTRLTVL.